Listed below are T cell receptor beta chains from one sample, sequenced in a study of blood T cells in healthy people across ages. TCRdb reprocessed the 5' RACE reads with MiXCR, giving one entry per CDR3 protein. The sample lists about 800,000 distinct CDR3 sequences, just under 25% occurring once. In addition, the sample was reused for a study of T cells of mothers and their children.

Sequenced sample: blood. The receptors were gathered from a boy under 18 in good health. The CDR3 runs from the conserved cysteine through the conserved F or W.

V gene: TRBV29-1; CDR3 protein: CSARGPSTNEKLFF
V gene: TRBV3-1; CDR3 protein: CASSRRLAGGADTQYF
V gene: TRBV7-9; CDR3 protein: CASSWEGGTEAFF
V gene: TRBV4-1; CDR3 protein: CASSQAQETQYF
V gene: TRBV29-1; CDR3 protein: CSVELSSGRSNTGELFF
V gene: TRBV27; CDR3 protein: CASSSSQGLGETQYF
V gene: TRBV20-1; CDR3 protein: CSALGPSGRASYEQYF
V gene: TRBV28; CDR3 protein: CASSLRGPIPDTQYF
V gene: TRBV7-8; CDR3 protein: CATGTGRPYEQYF
V gene: TRBV28; CDR3 protein: CASSQRLAENIQYF
V gene: TRBV25-1; CDR3 protein: CASSPRTSLHNEQFF
V gene: TRBV12-3/TRBV12-4; CDR3 protein: CASSLGQGHYEQYF
V gene: TRBV29-1; CDR3 protein: CSVEGTIEQFF
V gene: TRBV7-8; CDR3 protein: CASSSETSGIWETQYF
V gene: TRBV7-9; CDR3 protein: CASSLTWAPDTQYF
V gene: TRBV27; CDR3 protein: CASAREGPSYNEQFF
V gene: TRBV14; CDR3 protein: CASSHRTSGTPEQETQYF
V gene: TRBV4-1; CDR3 protein: CASGPPIFGTDTQYF
V gene: TRBV4-3; CDR3 protein: CATSQDWIYTEAFF
V gene: TRBV11-2; CDR3 protein: CASSLGTALYEQYF
V gene: TRBV6-6; CDR3 protein: CASGGRGANQPQHF
V gene: TRBV20-1; CDR3 protein: CSARLAGLRTDTQYF
V gene: TRBV5-1; CDR3 protein: CASSLEINNEQFF
V gene: TRBV12-3/TRBV12-4; CDR3 protein: CASNFLLEANVLTF
V gene: TRBV18; CDR3 protein: CASSPPEGGLTEAFF
V gene: TRBV4-3; CDR3 protein: CASSQRPGFVAETQYF
V gene: TRBV19; CDR3 protein: CASSVDPFPGELFF
V gene: TRBV20-1; CDR3 protein: CSASRGLAADYEQYF
V gene: TRBV5-1; CDR3 protein: CASSSLATGNEQFF
V gene: TRBV6-2/TRBV6-3; CDR3 protein: CASSWTSGQDEQFF
V gene: TRBV20-1; CDR3 protein: CSARGARVNHSPLHF
V gene: TRBV7-9; CDR3 protein: CASSPRVGAKAKNIQYF
V gene: TRBV28; CDR3 protein: CASSRFNEQFF
V gene: TRBV20-1; CDR3 protein: CSARFSRAGLSYNEQFF
V gene: TRBV13; CDR3 protein: CASSPQGSGHYNEQFF
V gene: TRBV5-6; CDR3 protein: CASSADRGNQPQHF
V gene: TRBV7-2; CDR3 protein: CASSFGPVNIQYF
V gene: TRBV27; CDR3 protein: CASSWGNNSPLHF
V gene: TRBV28; CDR3 protein: CASSPPIRGSYGYTF
V gene: TRBV21-1; CDR3 protein: CASSKGGTDNTEAFF
V gene: TRBV7-2; CDR3 protein: CASSTAQGRDREQYF
V gene: TRBV12-3/TRBV12-4; CDR3 protein: CASRPTGAGEQYF
V gene: TRBV7-2; CDR3 protein: CASSFAQLSGGGPDTQYF